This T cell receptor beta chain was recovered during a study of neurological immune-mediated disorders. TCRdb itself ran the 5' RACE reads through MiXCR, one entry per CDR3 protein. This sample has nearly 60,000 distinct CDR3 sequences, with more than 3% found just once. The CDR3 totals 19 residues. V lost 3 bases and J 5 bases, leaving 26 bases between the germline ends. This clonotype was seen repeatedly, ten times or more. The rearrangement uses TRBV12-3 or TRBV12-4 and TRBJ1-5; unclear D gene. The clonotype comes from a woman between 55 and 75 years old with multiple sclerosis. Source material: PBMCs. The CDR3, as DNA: TGTGCCAGCAGTTTTTATGAGCTTACGGGCCTTAGACAATATCAGCCCCAGCATTTT. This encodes CASSFYELTGLRQYQPQHF.